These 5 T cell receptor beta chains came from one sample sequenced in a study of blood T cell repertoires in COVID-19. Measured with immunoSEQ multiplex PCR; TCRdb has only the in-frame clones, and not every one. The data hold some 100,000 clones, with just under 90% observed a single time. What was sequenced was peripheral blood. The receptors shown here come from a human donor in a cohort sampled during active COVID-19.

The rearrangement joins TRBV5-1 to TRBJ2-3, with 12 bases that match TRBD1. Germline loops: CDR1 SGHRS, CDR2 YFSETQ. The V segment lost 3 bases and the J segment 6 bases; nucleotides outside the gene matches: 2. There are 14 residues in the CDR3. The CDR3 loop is CASSWGTGGDTQYF. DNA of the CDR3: TGCGCCAGCAGCTGGGGGACAGGGGGCGATACGCAGTATTTT.

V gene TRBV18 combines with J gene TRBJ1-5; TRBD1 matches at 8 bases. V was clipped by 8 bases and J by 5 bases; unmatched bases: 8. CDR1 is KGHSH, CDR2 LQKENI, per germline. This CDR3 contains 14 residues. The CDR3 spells CASAGTGSHQPQHF. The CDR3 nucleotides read TGTGCCAGCGCGGGGACAGGTTCCCATCAGCCCCAGCATTTT.

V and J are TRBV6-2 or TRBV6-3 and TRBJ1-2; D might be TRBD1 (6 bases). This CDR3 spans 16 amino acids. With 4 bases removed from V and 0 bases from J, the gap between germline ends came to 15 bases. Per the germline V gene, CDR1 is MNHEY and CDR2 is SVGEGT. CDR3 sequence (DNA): TGTGCCAGCAGTTCCTCCCGACAGGCCGCTAACTATGGCTACACCTTC. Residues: CASSSSRQAANYGYTF.

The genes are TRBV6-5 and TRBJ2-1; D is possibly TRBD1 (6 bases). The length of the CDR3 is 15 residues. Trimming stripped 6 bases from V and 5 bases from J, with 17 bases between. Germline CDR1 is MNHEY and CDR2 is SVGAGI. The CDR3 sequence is CASSPDRLGNNEQFF. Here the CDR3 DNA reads TGTGCCAGCAGCCCCGACAGGCTGGGCAACAATGAGCAGTTCTTC.

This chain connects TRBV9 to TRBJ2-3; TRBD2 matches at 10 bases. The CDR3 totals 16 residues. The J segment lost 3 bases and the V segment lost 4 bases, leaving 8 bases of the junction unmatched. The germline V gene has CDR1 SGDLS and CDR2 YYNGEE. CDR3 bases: TGTGCCAGCAGCCCCCAGGGGACTAGCGCTACAGATACGCAGTATTTT. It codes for CASSPQGTSATDTQYF.